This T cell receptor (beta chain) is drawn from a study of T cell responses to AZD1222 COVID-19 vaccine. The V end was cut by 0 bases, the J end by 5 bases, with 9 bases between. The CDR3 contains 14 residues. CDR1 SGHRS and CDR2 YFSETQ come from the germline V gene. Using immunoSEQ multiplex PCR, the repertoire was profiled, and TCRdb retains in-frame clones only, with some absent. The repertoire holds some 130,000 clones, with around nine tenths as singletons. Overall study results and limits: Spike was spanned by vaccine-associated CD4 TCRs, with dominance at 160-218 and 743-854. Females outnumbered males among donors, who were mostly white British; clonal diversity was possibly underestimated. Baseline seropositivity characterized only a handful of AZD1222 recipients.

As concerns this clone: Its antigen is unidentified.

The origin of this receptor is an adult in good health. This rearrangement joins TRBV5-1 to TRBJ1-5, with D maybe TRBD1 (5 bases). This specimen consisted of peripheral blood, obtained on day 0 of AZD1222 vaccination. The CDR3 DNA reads TGCGCCAGCAGCTTGGGCAGGGCGGATCAGCCCCAGCATTTT. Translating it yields CASSLGRADQPQHF.